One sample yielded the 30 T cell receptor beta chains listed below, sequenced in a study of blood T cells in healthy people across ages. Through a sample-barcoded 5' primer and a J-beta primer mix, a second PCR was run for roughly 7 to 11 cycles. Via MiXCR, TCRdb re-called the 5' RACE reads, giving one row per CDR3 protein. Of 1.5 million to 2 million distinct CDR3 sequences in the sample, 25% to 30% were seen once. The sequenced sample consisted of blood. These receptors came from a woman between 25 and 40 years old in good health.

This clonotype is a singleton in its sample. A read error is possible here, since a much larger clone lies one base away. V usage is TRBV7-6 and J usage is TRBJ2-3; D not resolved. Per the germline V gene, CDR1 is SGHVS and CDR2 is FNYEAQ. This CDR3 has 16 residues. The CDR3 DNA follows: TGTGCCGGCAGCTTAAGTCGAAGTACTAGCACAGATACGCAGTATTTT. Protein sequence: CAGSLSRSTSTDTQYF.

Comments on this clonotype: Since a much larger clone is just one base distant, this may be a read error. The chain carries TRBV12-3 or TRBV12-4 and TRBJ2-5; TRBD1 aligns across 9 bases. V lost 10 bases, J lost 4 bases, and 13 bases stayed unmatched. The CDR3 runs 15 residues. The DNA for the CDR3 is TGTGCCAACAGCTCGGCGACAGGGGGGCGAGAGACCCAGTACTTC. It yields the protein CANSSATGGRETQYF.

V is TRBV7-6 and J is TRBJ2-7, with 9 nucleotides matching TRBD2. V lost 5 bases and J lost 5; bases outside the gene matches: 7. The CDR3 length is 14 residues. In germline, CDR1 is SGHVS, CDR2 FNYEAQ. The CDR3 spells CASSPAGGEDEQYF. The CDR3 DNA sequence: TGTGCCAGCAGCCCTGCGGGGGGGGAGGACGAGCAGTACTTC.

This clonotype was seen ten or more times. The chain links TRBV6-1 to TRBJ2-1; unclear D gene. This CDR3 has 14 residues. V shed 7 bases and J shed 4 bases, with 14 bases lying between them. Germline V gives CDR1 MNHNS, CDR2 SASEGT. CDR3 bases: TGTGCCAGCACGCCCCTGGTGGGGTACAATGAGCAGTTCTTC. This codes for CASTPLVGYNEQFF.

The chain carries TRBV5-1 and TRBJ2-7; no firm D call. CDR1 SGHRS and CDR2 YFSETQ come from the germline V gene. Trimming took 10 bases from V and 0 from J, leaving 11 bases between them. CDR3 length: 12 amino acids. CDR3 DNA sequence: TGCGCCCGCACCCCGGCCTCCTACGAGCAGTACTTC. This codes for CARTPASYEQYF.

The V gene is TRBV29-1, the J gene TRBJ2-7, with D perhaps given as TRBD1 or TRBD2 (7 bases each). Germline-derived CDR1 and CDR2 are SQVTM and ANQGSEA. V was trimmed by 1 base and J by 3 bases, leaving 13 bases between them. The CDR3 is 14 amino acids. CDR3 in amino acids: CSVEGPGGVYEQYF. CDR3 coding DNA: TGCAGCGTTGAAGGGCCAGGGGGGGTCTACGAGCAGTACTTC.

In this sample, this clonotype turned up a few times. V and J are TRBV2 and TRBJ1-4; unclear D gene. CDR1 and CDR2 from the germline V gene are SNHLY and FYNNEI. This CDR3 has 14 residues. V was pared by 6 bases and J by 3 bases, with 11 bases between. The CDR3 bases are TGTGCCAGCAGCGACGGGAGATCTAATGAAAAACTGTTTTTT. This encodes CASSDGRSNEKLFF.

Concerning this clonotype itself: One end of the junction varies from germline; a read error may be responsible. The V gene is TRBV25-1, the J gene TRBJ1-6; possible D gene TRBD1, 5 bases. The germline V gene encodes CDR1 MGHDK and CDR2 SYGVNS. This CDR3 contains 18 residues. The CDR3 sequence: CASSEYSLGGSRNSPLHF. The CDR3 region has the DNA TGTGCCAGCAGCGAATACTCCCTGGGGGGGTCCCGCAATTCACCCCTCCACTTT.

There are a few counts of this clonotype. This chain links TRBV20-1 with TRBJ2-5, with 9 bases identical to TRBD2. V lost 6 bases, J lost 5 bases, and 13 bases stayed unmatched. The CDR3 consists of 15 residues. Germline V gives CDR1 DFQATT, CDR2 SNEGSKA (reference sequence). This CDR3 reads CSANSFRGRGETQYF. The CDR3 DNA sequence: TGCAGTGCCAACTCCTTCCGCGGGAGGGGGGAGACCCAGTACTTC.

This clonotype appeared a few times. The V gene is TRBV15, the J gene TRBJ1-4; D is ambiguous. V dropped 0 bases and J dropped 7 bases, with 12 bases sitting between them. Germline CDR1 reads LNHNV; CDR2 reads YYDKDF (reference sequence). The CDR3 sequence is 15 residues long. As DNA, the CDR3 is TGTGCCACCAGCAGAGATCTGGGTGTCAGTGAAAAACTGTTTTTT. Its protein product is CATSRDLGVSEKLFF.

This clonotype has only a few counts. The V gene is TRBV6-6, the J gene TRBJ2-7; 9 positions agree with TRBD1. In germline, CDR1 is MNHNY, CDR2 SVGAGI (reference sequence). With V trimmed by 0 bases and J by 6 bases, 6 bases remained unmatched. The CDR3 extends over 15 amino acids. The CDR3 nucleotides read TGTGCCAGCAGTTACTCGGGGACAGGGATAGGCGAGCAGTACTTC. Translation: CASSYSGTGIGEQYF.

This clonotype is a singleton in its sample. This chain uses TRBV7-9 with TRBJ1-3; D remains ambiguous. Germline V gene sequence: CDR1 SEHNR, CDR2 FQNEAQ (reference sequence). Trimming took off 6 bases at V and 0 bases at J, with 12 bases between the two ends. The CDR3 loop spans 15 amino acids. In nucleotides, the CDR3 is TGTGCCAGCAGTGGGCAGGAGAGCTCTGGAAACACCATATATTTT. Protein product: CASSGQESSGNTIYF.

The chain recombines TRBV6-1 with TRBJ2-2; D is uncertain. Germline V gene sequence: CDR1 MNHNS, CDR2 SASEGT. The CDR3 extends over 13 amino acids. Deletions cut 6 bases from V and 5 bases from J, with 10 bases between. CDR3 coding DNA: TGTGCCAGCAGACAAGCACGGACCGGGGAGCTGTTTTTT. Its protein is CASRQARTGELFF.

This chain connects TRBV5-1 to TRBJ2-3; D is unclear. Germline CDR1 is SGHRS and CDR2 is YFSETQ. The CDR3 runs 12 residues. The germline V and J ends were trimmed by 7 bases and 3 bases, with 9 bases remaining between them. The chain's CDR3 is CASGVTTDTQYF. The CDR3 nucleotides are TGCGCCAGCGGGGTTACTACAGATACGCAGTATTTT.

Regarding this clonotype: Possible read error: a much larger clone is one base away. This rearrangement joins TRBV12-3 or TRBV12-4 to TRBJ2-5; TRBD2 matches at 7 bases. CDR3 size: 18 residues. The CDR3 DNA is TGTGCCGGCAGTTTAGCGAAAGCCCTAGCGGTCCTAAAAGAGACCCAGTACTTC. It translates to CAGSLAKALAVLKETQYF.

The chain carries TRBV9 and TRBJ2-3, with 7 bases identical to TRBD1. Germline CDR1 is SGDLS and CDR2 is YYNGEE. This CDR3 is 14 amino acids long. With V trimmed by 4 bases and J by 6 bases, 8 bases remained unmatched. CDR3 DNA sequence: TGTGCCAGCAGCACGACAGGGCCCCCGGATACGCAGTATTTT. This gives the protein CASSTTGPPDTQYF.

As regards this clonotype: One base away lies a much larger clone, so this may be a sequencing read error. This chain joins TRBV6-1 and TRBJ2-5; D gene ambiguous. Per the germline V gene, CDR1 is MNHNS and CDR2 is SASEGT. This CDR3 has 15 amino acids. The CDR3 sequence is CDSSESRTVGFEQYF. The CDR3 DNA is TGTGACAGCAGTGAAAGCCGGACGGTAGGGTTTGAGCAGTACTTC.

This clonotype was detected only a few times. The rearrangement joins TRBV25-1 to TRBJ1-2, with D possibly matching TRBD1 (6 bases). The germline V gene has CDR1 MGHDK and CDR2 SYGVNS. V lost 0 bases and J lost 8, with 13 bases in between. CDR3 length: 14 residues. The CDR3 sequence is CASSEYRGAQGYTF. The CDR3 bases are TGTGCCAGCAGTGAATATCGGGGGGCGCAAGGCTACACCTTC.

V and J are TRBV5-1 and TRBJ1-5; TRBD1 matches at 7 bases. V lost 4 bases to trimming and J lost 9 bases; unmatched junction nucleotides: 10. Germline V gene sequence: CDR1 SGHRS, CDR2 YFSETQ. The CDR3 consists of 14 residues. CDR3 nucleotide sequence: TGCGCCAGCAGCCCAAACTCAGGGGGGCGGCCCCAGCATTTT. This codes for CASSPNSGGRPQHF.

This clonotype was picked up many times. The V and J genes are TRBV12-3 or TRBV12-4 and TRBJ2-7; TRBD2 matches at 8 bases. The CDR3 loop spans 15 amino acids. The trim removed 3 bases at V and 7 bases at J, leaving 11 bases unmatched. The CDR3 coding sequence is TGTGCCAGCAGTTTCGTGCGGGGGGCCTCGTTAGAGCAGTACTTC. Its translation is CASSFVRGASLEQYF.

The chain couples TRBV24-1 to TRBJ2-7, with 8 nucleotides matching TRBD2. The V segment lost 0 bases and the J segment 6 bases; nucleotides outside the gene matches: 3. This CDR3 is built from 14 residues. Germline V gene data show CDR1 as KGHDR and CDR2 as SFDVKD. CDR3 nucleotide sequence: TGTGCCACCAGTGATTTGGCGGGGGGCGGCGAGCAGTACTTC. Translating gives CATSDLAGGGEQYF.

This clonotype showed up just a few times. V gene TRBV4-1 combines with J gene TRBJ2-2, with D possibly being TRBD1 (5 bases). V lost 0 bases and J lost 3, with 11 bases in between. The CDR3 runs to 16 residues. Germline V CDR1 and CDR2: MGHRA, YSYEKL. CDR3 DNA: TGCGCCAGCAGCCAAGATCTAGGACAATACACCGGGGAGCTGTTTTTT. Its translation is CASSQDLGQYTGELFF.

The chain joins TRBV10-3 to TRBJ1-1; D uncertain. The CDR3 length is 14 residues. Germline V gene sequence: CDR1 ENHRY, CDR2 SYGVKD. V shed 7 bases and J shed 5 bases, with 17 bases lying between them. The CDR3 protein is CAITPAPPATEAFF. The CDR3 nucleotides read TGTGCCATCACCCCGGCCCCCCCGGCGACTGAAGCTTTCTTT.

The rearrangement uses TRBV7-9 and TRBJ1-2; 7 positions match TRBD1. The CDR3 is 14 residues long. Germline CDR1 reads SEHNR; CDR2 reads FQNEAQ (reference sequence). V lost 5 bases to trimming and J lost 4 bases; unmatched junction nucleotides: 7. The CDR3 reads CASSVQQGTYGYTF. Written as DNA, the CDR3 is TGTGCCAGCAGCGTACAACAGGGGACCTATGGCTACACCTTC.

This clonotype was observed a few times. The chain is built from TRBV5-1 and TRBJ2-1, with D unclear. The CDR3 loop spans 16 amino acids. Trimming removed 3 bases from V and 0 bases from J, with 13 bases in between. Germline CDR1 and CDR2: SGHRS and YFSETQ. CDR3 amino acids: CASSSGPPSSYNEQFF. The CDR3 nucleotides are TGCGCCAGCAGCTCCGGCCCGCCGTCCTCCTACAATGAGCAGTTCTTC.

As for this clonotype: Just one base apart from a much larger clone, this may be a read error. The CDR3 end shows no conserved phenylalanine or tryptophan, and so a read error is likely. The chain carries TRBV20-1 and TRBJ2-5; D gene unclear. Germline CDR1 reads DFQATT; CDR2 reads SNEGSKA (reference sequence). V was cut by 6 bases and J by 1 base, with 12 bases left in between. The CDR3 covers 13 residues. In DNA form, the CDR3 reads TGCAGTGCACCGACGGGCCCCCAAGAGACCCAGTACATC. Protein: CSAPTGPQETQYI.

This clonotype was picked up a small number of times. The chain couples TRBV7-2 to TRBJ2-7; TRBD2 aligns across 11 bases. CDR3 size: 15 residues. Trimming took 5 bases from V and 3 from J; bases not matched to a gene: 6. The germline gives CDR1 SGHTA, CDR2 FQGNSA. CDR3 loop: CASSRSGTSGYEQYF. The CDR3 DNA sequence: TGTGCCAGCAGCCGCTCCGGGACTAGCGGCTACGAGCAGTACTTC.

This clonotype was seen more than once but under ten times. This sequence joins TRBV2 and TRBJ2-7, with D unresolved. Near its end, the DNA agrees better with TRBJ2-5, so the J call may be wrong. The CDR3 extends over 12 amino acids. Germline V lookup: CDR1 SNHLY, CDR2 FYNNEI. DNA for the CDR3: TGTGCCAGCAGTGCTGGTGGAACGACCCAGTACTTC. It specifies CASSAGGTTQYF.

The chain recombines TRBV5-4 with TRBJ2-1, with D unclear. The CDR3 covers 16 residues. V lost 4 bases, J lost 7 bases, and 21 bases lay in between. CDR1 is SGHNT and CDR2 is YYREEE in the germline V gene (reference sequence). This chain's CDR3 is CASSPQLLVVGNEQFF. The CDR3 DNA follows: TGTGCCAGCAGCCCCCAACTACTGGTCGTGGGGAATGAGCAGTTCTTC.

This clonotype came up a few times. The CDR3 nucleotides are TGTGCCAGCGGGCCGCAGGGGGCATCAGGAGGCTACACCTTC. Translated: CASGPQGASGGYTF. The chain combines TRBV27 with TRBJ1-2; 8 positions match TRBD1. Germline loops: CDR1 MNHEY, CDR2 SMNVEV (reference sequence). The junction had 13 bases not matched to a gene; V was cut back by 8 bases and J by 8 bases. This CDR3 region has 14 residues.